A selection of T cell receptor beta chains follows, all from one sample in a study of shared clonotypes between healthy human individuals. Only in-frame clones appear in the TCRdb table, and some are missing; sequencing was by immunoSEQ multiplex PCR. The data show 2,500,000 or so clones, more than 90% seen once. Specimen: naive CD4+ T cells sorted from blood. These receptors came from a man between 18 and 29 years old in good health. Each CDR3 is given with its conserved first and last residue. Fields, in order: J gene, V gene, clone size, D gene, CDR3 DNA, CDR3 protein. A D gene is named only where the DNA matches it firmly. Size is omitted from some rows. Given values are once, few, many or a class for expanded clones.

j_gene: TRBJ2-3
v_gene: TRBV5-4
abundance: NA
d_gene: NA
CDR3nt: TGTGCCAGCAGCTTGGAAGGGGCCGGGTTAGATACGCAGTATTTT
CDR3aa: CASSLEGAGLDTQYF

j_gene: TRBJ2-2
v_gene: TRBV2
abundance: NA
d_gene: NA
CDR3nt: TGTGCCAGCACGATCATGGGAAACGGGGAGCTGTTTTTT
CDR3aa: CASTIMGNGELFF

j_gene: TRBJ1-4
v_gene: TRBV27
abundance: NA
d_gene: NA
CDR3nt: TGTGCCAGCAGTTTTCCAAGGTTAAGCGCTAATGAAAAACTGTTTTTT
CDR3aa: CASSFPRLSANEKLFF

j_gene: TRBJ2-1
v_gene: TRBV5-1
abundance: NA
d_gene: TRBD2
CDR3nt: TGCGCCAGCAGCTTGGGACTAGCGGGGGGCCGGTACAATGAGCAGTTCTTC
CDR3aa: CASSLGLAGGRYNEQFF

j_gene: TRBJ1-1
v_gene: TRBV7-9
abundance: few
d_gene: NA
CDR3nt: TGTGCCAGCAGCTTAGCACAGGGTGAAGCTTTCTTT
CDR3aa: CASSLAQGEAFF

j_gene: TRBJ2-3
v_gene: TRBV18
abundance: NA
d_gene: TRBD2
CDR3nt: TGTGCCAGCTCCCTCGGGACTAGCGTCACAGATACGCAGTATTTT
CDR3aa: CASSLGTSVTDTQYF

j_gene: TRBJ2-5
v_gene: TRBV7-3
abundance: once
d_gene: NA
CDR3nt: TGTGCCAGCAGCTCTGGAGATCACGGGGAGACCCAGTACTTC
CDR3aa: CASSSGDHGETQYF

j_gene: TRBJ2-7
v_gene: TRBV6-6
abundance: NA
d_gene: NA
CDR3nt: TGTGCCAGCAGTCCCCCAACCTACGAGCAGTACTTC
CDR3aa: CASSPPTYEQYF

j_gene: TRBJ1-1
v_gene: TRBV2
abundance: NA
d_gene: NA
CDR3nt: TGTGCCAGCAGGACGACAGCGGTGGGAACTGAAGCTTTCTTT
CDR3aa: CASRTTAVGTEAFF

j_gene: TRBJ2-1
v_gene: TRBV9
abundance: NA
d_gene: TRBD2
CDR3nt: TGTGCCAGCAGCGTGGACGGGACTAACCTTTACAATGAGCAGTTCTTC
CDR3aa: CASSVDGTNLYNEQFF

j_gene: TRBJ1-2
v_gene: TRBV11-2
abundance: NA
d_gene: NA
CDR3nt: TGTGCCAGCAGCTTTGGAGGGGACTATGGCTACACCTTC
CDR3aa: CASSFGGDYGYTF

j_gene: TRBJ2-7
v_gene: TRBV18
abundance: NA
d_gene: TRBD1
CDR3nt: TGTGCCAGCTCAGCCGCCGGGACAGTCAGCTCCTACGAGCAGTACTTC
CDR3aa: CASSAAGTVSSYEQYF

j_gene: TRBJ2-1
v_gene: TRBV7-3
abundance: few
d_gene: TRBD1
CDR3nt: TGTGCCAGCAGCTTAGACAGGGGGTCCTACAATGAGCAGTTCTTC
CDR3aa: CASSLDRGSYNEQFF

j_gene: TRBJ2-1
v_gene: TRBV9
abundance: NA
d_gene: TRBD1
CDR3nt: TGTGCCAGCAGCGTAGACAGGGGAACCTACAATGAGCAGTTCTTC
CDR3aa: CASSVDRGTYNEQFF

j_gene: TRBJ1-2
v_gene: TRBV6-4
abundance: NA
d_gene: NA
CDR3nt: TGTGCCAGCAGTGACTCGATCTTTTCTGCTGTTACCTTC
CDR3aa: CASSDSIFSAVTF

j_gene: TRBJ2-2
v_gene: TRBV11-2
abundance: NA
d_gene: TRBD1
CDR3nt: TGTGCCAGCAGCTTAGTTACAGGGGGCAACACCGGGGAGCTGTTTTTT
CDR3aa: CASSLVTGGNTGELFF

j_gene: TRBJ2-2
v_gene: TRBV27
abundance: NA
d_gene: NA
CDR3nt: TGTGCCAGCAGTTTACCCCCAGGGAAGGGGGATAACACCGGGGAGCTGTTTTTT
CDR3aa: CASSLPPGKGDNTGELFF

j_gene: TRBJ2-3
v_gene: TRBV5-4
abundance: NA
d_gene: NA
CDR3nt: TGTGCCAGCAGCTTGGGACACCAGTCACACGGTACGCAGTATTTT
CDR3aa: CASSLGHQSHGTQYF

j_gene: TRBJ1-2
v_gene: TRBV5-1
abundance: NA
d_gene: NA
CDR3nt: TGCGCCAGCAGCGAGGATGGGGCTGGTAACTATGGCTACACCTTC
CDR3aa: CASSEDGAGNYGYTF

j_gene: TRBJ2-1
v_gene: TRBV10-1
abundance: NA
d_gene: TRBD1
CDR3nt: TGCGCCAGCAATGGACAGGGACCGTCCTACAATGAGCAGTTCTTC
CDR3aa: CASNGQGPSYNEQFF